The clone carrying this TCR beta chain has a handful of counts. The antigen remains unidentified. Sequencing involved patients with CD8+CD57+ cell expansion previously shown by flow cytometry. With no exception, the patients had severe acquired aplastic anemia. CD8+CD57+ cells were bead-enriched, giving a mean 1.6 ug DNA. Genomic DNA provided the template from which TCR beta VDJ and CDR3 profiles were obtained. TCRdb called the reads again in MiXCR, with one record for every CDR3 protein. The sample carries about 20,000 distinct CDR3 sequences, almost 40% recorded once. The data are from a study of CD8+CD57+ T cells in acquired aplastic anemia. Study results and caveats: The study found no significant CD8+ Simpson's diversity difference between patients and controls. CD8+CD57+ cells from patients were less diverse than total CD4+ and CD8+ pools.

From germline, CDR1 is DFQATT and CDR2 SNEGSKA (reference sequence). V lost 5 bases and J lost 5, with 16 bases in between. The CDR3 covers 15 residues. The TCR originated in a human donor with aplastic anemia. Sample: CD8+CD57+ T cells sorted from PBMCs. This sample's subset: bead-enriched CD8+CD57+ effector memory T cells from SAA patients. The chain is built from TRBV20-1 and TRBJ1-6, with unresolved D. CDR3 sequence: CSASRARGNNSPLHF. DNA of the CDR3: TGCAGTGCTTCTCGGGCCCGGGGTAATAATTCACCCCTCCACTTT.